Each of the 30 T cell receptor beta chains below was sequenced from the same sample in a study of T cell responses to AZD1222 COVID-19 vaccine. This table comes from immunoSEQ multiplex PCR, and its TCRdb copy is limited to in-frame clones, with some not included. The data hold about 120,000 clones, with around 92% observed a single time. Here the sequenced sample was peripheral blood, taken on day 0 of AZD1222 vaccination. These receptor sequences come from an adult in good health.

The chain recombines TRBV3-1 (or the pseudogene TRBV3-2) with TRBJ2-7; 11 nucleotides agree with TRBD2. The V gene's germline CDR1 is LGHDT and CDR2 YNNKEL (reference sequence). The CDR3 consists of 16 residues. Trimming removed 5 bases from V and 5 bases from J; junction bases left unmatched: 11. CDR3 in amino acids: CASSSTTSGKMDEQYF. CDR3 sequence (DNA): TGTGCCAGCAGCTCTACGACTAGCGGGAAGATGGACGAGCAGTACTTC.

CDR3 sequence (DNA): TGTGCCAGCAGCTTGGGACTTGAAGTGCAGTTCTTC. Encoded protein: CASSLGLEVQFF. The rearrangement uses TRBV5-6 and TRBJ2-1; D not certain. This CDR3 has 12 amino acids. Germline V gene data show CDR1 as SGHDT and CDR2 as YYEEEE. The V gene lost 0 bases and the J gene lost 12 bases, with 10 bases spanning the gap.

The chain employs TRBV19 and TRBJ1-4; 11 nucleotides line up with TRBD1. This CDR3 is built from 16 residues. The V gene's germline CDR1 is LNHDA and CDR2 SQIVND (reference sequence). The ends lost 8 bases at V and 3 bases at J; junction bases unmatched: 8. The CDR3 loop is CASRGQGAISNEKLFF. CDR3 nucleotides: TGTGCCAGTCGAGGACAGGGGGCGATATCTAATGAAAAACTGTTTTTT.

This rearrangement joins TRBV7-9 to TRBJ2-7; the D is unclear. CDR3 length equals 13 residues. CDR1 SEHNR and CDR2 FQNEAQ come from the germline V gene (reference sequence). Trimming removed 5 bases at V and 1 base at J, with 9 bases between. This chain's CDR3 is CASSVRDSYEQYF. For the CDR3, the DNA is TGTGCCAGCAGCGTTCGAGATTCCTACGAGCAGTACTTC.

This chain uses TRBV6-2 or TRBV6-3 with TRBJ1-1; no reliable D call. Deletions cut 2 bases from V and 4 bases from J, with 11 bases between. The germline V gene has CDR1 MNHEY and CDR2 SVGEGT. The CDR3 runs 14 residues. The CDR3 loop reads CASSYADSGTEAFF. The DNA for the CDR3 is TGTGCCAGCAGTTACGCCGATTCGGGCACTGAAGCTTTCTTT.

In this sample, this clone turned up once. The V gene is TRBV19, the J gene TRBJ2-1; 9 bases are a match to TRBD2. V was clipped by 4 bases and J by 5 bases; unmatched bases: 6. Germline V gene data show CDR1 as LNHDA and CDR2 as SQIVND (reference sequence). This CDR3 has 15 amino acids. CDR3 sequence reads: CASSRPSGKDNEQFF. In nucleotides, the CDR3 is TGTGCCAGTAGTAGACCTAGCGGGAAAGACAATGAGCAGTTCTTC.

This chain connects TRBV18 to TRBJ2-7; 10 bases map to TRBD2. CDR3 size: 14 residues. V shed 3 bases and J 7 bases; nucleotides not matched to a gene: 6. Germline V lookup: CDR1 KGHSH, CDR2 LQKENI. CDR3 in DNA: TGTGCCAGCTCACCTGCTAGCGGGAGTAATGAGCAGTACTTC. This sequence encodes CASSPASGSNEQYF.

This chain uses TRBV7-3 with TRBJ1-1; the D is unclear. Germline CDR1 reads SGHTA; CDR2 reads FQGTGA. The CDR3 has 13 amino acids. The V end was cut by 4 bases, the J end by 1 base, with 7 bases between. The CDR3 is CASSSTENTEAFF. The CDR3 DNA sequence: TGTGCCAGCAGCTCAACAGAGAACACTGAAGCTTTCTTT.

The CDR3 DNA follows: TGTGCCAGCAGTCCGGGGCGAAACGAGCAGTACTTC. This codes for CASSPGRNEQYF. The chain combines TRBV12-3 or TRBV12-4 with TRBJ2-7, with D perhaps being TRBD1 or TRBD2 (5 bases each). The CDR3 sequence is 12 residues long. The V gene lost 5 bases and the J gene lost 5 bases, with 10 bases spanning the gap.

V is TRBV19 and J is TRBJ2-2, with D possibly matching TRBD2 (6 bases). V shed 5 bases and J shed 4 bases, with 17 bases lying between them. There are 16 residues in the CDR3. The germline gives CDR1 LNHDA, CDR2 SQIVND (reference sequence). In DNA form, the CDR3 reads TGTGCCAGTAGTCGCGGACGCGTGGGAGGCACCGGGGAGCTGTTTTTT. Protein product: CASSRGRVGGTGELFF. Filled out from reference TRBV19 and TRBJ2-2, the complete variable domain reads DGGITQSPKYLFRKEGQNVTLSCEQNLNHDAMYWYRQDPGQGLRLIYYSQIVNDFQKGDIAEGYSVSREKKESFPLTVTSAQKNPTAFYLCASSRGRVGGTGELFFGEGSRLTVL.

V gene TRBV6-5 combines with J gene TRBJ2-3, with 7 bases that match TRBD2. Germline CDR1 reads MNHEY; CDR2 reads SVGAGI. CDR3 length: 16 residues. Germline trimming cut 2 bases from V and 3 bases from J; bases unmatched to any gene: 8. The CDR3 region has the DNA TGTGCCAGCAGTTACCCCGGGGGAGGGTCGACAGATACGCAGTATTTT. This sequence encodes CASSYPGGGSTDTQYF.

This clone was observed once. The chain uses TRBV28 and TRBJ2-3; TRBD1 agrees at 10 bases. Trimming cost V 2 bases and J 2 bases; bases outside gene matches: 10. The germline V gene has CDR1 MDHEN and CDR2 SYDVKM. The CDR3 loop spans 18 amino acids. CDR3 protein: CASSLSPTGGDATDTQYF. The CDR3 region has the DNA TGTGCCAGCAGTTTAAGTCCGACAGGGGGCGATGCCACAGATACGCAGTATTTT.

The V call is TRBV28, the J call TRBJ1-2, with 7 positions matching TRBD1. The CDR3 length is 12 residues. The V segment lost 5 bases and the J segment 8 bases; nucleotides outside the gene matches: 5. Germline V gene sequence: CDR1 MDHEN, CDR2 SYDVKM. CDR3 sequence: CASSITGAGYTF. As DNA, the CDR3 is TGTGCCAGCAGTATTACAGGGGCCGGCTACACCTTC.

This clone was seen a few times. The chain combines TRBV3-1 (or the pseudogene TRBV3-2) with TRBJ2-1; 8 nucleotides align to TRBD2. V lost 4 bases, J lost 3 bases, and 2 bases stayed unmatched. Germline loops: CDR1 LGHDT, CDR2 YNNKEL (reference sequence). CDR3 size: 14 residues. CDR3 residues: CASSLSGIYNEQFF. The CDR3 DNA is TGTGCCAGCAGCCTTAGCGGGATCTACAATGAGCAGTTCTTC.

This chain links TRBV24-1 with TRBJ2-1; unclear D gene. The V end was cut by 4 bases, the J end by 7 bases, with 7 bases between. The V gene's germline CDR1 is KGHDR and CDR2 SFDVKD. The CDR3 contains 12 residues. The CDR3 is CATSDPLNEQFF. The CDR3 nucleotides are TGTGCCACCAGTGACCCGTTGAATGAGCAGTTCTTC.

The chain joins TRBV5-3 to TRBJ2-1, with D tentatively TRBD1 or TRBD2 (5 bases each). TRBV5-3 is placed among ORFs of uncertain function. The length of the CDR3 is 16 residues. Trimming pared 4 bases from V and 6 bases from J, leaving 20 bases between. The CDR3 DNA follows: TGTGCCAGAAGCCAAACGACTAATCAGGGATTCAATGAGCAGTTCTTC. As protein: CARSQTTNQGFNEQFF.

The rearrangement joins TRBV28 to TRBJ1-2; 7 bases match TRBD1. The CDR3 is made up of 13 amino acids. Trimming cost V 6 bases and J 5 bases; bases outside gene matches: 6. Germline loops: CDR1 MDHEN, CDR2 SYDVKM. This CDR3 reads CASRGDSSYGYTF. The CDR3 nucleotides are TGTGCCAGCAGGGGGGACAGCTCTTATGGCTACACCTTC.

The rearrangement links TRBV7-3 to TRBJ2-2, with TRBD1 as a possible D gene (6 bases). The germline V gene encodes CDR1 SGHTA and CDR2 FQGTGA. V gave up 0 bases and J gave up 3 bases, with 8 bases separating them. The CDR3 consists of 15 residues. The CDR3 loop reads CASSLTTGYTGELFF. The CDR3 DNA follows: TGTGCCAGCAGCTTAACGACAGGCTACACCGGGGAGCTGTTTTTT.

The CDR3: CASSLGELNEQFF. DNA of the CDR3: TGCGCCAGCAGCTTGGGGGAGCTCAATGAGCAGTTCTTC. The chain links TRBV5-1 to TRBJ2-1, with D maybe TRBD2 (5 bases). V lost 0 bases and J lost 6, with 7 bases in between. Germline lookup yields CDR1 SGHRS and CDR2 YFSETQ. The CDR3 consists of 13 residues.

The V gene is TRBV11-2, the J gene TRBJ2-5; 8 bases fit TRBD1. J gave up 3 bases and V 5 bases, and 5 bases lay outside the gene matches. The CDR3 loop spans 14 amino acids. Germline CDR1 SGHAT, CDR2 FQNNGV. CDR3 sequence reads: CASSPDRAKETQYF. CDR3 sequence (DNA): TGTGCCAGCAGCCCGGACAGGGCGAAAGAGACCCAGTACTTC.

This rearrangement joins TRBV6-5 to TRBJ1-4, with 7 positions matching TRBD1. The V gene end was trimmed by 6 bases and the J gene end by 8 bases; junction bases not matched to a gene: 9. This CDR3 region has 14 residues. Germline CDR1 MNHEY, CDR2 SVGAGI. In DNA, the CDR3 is TGTGCCAGCAGCTCCGGGACAGATGACGAAAAACTGTTTTTT. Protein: CASSSGTDDEKLFF.

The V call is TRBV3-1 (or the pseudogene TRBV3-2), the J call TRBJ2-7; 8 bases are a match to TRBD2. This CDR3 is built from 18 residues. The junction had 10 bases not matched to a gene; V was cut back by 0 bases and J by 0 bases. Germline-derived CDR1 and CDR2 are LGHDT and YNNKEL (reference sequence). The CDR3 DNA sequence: TGTGCCAGCAGCCAAGATTCGCGCGGGAGGACCCCCTCCTACGAGCAGTACTTC. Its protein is CASSQDSRGRTPSYEQYF.

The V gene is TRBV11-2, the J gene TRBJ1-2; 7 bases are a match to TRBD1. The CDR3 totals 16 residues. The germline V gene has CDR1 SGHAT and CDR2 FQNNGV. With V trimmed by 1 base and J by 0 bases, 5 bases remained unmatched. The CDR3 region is CASSLAGTAANYGYTF. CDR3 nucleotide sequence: TGTGCCAGCAGCTTAGCTGGGACAGCCGCTAACTATGGCTACACCTTC.

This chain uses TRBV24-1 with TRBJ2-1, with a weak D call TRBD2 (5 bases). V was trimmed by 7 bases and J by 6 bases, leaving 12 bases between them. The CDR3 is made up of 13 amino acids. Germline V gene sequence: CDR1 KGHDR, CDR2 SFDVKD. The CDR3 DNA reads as TGTGCCACCAGGAAGCGGTTTCGCAATGAGCAGTTCTTC. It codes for CATRKRFRNEQFF.

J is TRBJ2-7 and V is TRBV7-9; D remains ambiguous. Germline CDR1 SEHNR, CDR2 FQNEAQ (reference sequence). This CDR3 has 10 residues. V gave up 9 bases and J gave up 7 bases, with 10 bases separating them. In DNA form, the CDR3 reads TGTGCCAGTGGAGAATCTGAGCAGTACTTC. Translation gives CASGESEQYF.

The CDR3: CASSRTGWEAFF. In nucleotides, the CDR3 is TGTGCCAGCAGCCGGACAGGGTGGGAAGCTTTCTTT. The chain recombines TRBV25-1 with TRBJ1-1; TRBD1 matches 8 bases. Germline trimming cut 6 bases from V and 8 bases from J; bases unmatched to any gene: 5. The CDR3 consists of 12 residues. Per the germline V gene, CDR1 is MGHDK and CDR2 is SYGVNS. The complete variable domain, with remaining parts taken from reference TRBV25-1 and TRBJ1-1, reads EADIYQTPRYLVIGTGKKITLECSQTMGHDKMYWYQQDPGMELHLIHYSYGVNSTEKGDLSSESTVSRIRTEHFPLTLESARPSHTSQYLCASSRTGWEAFFGQGTRLTVV.

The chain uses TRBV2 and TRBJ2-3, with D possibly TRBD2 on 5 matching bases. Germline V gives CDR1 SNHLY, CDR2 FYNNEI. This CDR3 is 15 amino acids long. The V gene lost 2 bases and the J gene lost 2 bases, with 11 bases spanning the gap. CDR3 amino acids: CASSEPGLATDTQYF. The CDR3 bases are TGTGCCAGCAGTGAACCCGGGCTAGCCACAGATACGCAGTATTTT.

The CDR3 protein is CASSLGFSYEQYF. As DNA, the CDR3 is TGTGCCAGCAGCCTGGGTTTTTCCTACGAGCAGTACTTC. The J gene is TRBJ2-7, the V gene TRBV16; D gene unclear. The V gene lost 4 bases and the J gene lost 1 base, with 8 bases spanning the gap. The CDR3 totals 13 residues. The germline CDR1 and CDR2 sequences are KGHSY and FQNENV. Full variable domain (outside the CDR3, taken from reference TRBV16 and TRBJ2-7): GEEVAQTPKHLVRGEGQKAKLYCAPIKGHSYVFWYQQVLKNEFKFLISFQNENVFDETGMPKERFSAKCLPNSPCSLEIQATKLEDSAVYFCASSLGFSYEQYFGPGTRLTVT.

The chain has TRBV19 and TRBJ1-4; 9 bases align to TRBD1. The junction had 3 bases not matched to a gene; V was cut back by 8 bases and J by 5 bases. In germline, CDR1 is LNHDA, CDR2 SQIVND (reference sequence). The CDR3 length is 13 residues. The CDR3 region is CASGGQGNEKLFF. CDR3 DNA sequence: TGTGCCAGTGGGGGACAGGGCAATGAAAAACTGTTTTTT.

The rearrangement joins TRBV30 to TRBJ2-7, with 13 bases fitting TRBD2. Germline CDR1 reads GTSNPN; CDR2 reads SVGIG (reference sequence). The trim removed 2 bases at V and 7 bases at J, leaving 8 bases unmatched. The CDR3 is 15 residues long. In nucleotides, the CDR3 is TGTGCCTGGAGTTCAGGACTAGCGGGAGTAGGAGAGCAGTACTTC. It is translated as CAWSSGLAGVGEQYF.